Sequencing of this TCR beta chain was carried out in a study of T cell changes during pregnancy in multiple sclerosis. V was cut by 4 bases and J by 2 bases, with 15 bases left in between. From germline, CDR1 is SGHVS and CDR2 FQNEAQ. The CDR3 spans 15 residues. Profiling relied on immunoSEQ multiplex PCR, and the TCRdb table lists in-frame clones only, not all of them. The table shows 90,000 to 120,000 clones, with about 94% occurring only once. V is TRBV7-8 and J is TRBJ2-7, with a possible D match to TRBD2 (6 bases). The clonotype originates from a female donor with multiple sclerosis, enrolled in a pregnancy study. The source was peripheral blood, collected before pregnancy. In DNA, the CDR3 is TGTGCCAGCAGCTCCATTAGCGGCGCGGCCTACGAGCAGTACTTC. Protein sequence: CASSSISGAAYEQYF.